This TCR beta chain originates from a study of cytomegalovirus exposure and HLA in healthy donors. Study as a whole: Earlier, some 200 million T cells were analyzed, and about 120 million unique TCR beta sequences were found among them.

About this clone: The antigen is not known.

V shed 5 bases and J shed 4 bases, with 18 bases lying between them. Germline assignment: CDR1 SGHTA and CDR2 FQGNSA. The CDR3 has 15 residues. Study-wide findings and caveats: Some V segments, including TRBV6-2 and TRBV6-3, were excluded as indistinguishable.

A multiplex PCR was run with 60 Vbeta primers and 13 Jbeta primers. The protocol was immunoSEQ multiplex PCR, while the TCRdb copy is restricted to in-frame clones and leaves out a portion. There are over 100,000 clones in the sample; roughly 80% occur only once, and approximately 1.5% lies in the top ten. The rearrangement links TRBV7-2 to TRBJ2-7; TRBD2 is a possible D gene (7 bases). Sequenced input: PBMCs. This TCR was sampled from a female donor in good health and CMV-seronegative. CDR3 coding DNA: TGTGCCAGCAGCCCAGCGGTGGGAGGGGGTTACGAGCAGTACTTC. Residues: CASSPAVGGGYEQYF. Full variable domain (remainder filled in from reference TRBV7-2 and TRBJ2-7): GAGVSQSPSNKVTEKGKDVELRCDPISGHTALYWYRQSLGQGLEFLIYFQGNSAPDKSGLPSDRFSAERTGGSVSTLTIQRTQQEDSAVYLCASSPAVGGGYEQYFGPGTRLTVT.